This passage covers 25 T cell receptor beta chains from one sample sequenced in a study of shared clonotypes between healthy human individuals. Assay used: immunoSEQ multiplex PCR; TCRdb lists only in-frame clones, some missing. The sample has over a million clones; about 76% are singletons. Sequenced sample: memory CD4+ T cells sorted from blood. Subset given: CD45RA-negative fraction. All receptors derive from a man between 18 and 35 years old in good health.

This clone was observed a few times. The chain carries TRBV29-1 and TRBJ1-1; D is uncertain. This CDR3 has 15 amino acids. Trimming removed 1 base from V and 0 bases from J, with 12 bases in between. The germline V gene has CDR1 SQVTM and CDR2 ANQGSEA. CDR3 sequence: CSVEARRTVNTEAFF. The CDR3 nucleotides are TGCAGCGTTGAAGCACGGCGGACTGTGAACACTGAAGCTTTCTTT.

This chain joins TRBV7-9 and TRBJ2-3; D call uncertain. The CDR3 totals 15 residues. Germline-derived CDR1 and CDR2 are SEHNR and FQNEAQ (reference sequence). The V end lost 3 bases, the J end lost 1 base, and 11 bases lay between the germline ends. The CDR3 reads CASSFLRGRTDTQYF. The CDR3 DNA reads TGTGCCAGCAGCTTTTTGCGTGGACGCACAGATACGCAGTATTTT.

The chain employs TRBV6-1 and TRBJ2-1, with TRBD1 matching 7 bases. CDR3 length: 12 amino acids. CDR1 MNHNS and CDR2 SASEGT come from the germline V gene. The V segment lost 8 bases and the J segment 3 bases; nucleotides outside the gene matches: 1. The CDR3: CASRDSYNEQFF. CDR3 sequence (DNA): TGTGCCAGCCGGGACAGCTACAATGAGCAGTTCTTC.

The chain employs TRBV21-1 and TRBJ2-1; TRBD2, the table's D call, lacks a check against the DNA. TRBV21-1 is a recognized pseudogene. The CDR3 consists of 15 residues. In DNA, the CDR3 is TGTGCCAGCAGCGAAGTAGCAGACTCCTACAATGAGCAGTTCTTC. This encodes CASSEVADSYNEQFF.

The CDR3 sequence is CASSLTGTSVLDYTF. Here the CDR3 DNA reads TGTGCCAGCAGCCTCACCGGGACAAGTGTTTTGGACTACACCTTC. The chain links TRBV7-9 to TRBJ1-2; TRBD1 is a possible D gene (6 bases). V was trimmed by 5 bases and J by 10 bases, leaving 23 bases between them. The CDR3 runs 15 residues. Germline CDR1 reads SEHNR; CDR2 reads FQNEAQ (reference sequence).

The V and J genes are TRBV11-3 and TRBJ2-7; D possibly corresponds to TRBD2 (6 bases). The CDR3 extends over 13 amino acids. V dropped 5 bases and J dropped 6 bases, with 14 bases sitting between them. Looked up from germline, CDR1 is SGHNT and CDR2 is YENEEA. CDR3 sequence: CASSLGGRGEQYF. CDR3 coding DNA: TGTGCCAGCAGCCTCGGAGGGAGAGGCGAGCAGTACTTC.

This sequence joins TRBV28 and TRBJ1-1; D is possibly TRBD1 (6 bases). Germline loops: CDR1 MDHEN, CDR2 SYDVKM. The CDR3 has 15 residues. V gave up 9 bases and J gave up 3 bases, with 20 bases separating them. The CDR3 sequence is CASPPKLTGYTEAFF. Written as DNA, the CDR3 is TGTGCCAGTCCACCCAAGCTGACAGGTTACACTGAAGCTTTCTTT.

V and J are TRBV7-3 and TRBJ1-1; D remains unclear. CDR3 length equals 13 residues. Trimming cost V 6 bases and J 1 base, with 9 bases left between them. CDR1 SGHTA and CDR2 FQGTGA come from the germline V gene. The DNA of the CDR3 is TGTGCCAGCAGAGGAGGGAGGAACACTGAAGCTTTCTTT. Translating gives CASRGGRNTEAFF.

The chain employs TRBV25-1 and TRBJ2-7, with TRBD2 matching 8 bases. CDR1 is MGHDK and CDR2 is SYGVNS in the germline V gene. This CDR3 spans 12 amino acids. Unmatched junction bases numbered 4, after V lost 8 bases and J lost 4 bases. The CDR3 DNA follows: TGTGCCAGCGGGGGCGGGAGGTACGAGCAGTACTTC. It is translated as CASGGGRYEQYF.

V gene TRBV28 combines with J gene TRBJ2-2, with 7 bases lining up with TRBD1. V lost 2 bases to trimming and J lost 5 bases; unmatched junction nucleotides: 5. In germline, CDR1 is MDHEN, CDR2 SYDVKM. CDR3 length equals 15 residues. This chain's CDR3 is CASSLRTGPTGELFF. CDR3 coding DNA: TGTGCCAGCAGTTTAAGGACAGGCCCTACCGGGGAGCTGTTTTTT.

This clone has just a few counts. The chain links TRBV6-5 to TRBJ2-3, with D possibly being TRBD2 (6 bases). Germline V gives CDR1 MNHEY, CDR2 SVGAGI. This CDR3 region has 15 residues. Trimming stripped 6 bases from V and 4 bases from J, with 17 bases between. The CDR3 spells CASRPGRGIADTQYF. CDR3 bases: TGTGCCAGCAGGCCCGGCCGGGGGATCGCAGATACGCAGTATTTT.

A note on this clone: At the DNA level, this CDR3 is encoded by other sequences in the same sample as well. The V and J genes are TRBV28 and TRBJ1-2, with unresolved D. Germline V gene sequence: CDR1 MDHEN, CDR2 SYDVKM. This CDR3 region has 13 residues. Deletions cut 5 bases from V and 0 bases from J, with 7 bases between. CDR3 amino acids: CASSLVANYGYTF. The CDR3 nucleotides read TGTGCCAGCAGTCTAGTGGCTAACTATGGCTACACCTTC.

This clone was observed once. The sample holds other DNA sequences that translate to the same CDR3. The V gene is TRBV19, the J gene TRBJ1-1; D is unresolved. Trimming removed 9 bases at V and 0 bases at J, with 11 bases between. This CDR3 has 13 residues. Germline lookup yields CDR1 LNHDA and CDR2 SQIVND (reference sequence). CDR3 DNA sequence: TGTGCCAGCTTAGACCGTATGAACACTGAAGCTTTCTTT. Its protein product is CASLDRMNTEAFF.

Note on this clone: A much larger clone sits a single nucleotide away, making a read error possible. The chain employs TRBV2 and TRBJ1-1; 7 bases fit TRBD1. The CDR3 sequence is 14 residues long. The ends lost 5 bases at V and 0 bases at J; junction bases unmatched: 3. CDR1 SNHLY and CDR2 FYNNEI come from the germline V gene. CDR3: CASSPGTVNTEAFF. CDR3 sequence (DNA): TGTGCCAGCAGTCCCGGGACAGTGAACACTGAAGCTTTCTTT.

The V gene is TRBV5-1, the J gene TRBJ1-5; 7 bases match TRBD1. CDR1 is SGHRS, CDR2 YFSETQ, per germline. This CDR3 is built from 14 residues. V shed 4 bases, J shed 4 bases, and the junction held 5 bases outside the gene matches. The DNA for the CDR3 is TGCGCCAGCAGCCCCGGGACAGATAATCAGCCCCAGCATTTT. It codes for CASSPGTDNQPQHF.

The chain carries TRBV5-1 and TRBJ1-1; D is possibly TRBD1 (5 bases). This CDR3 has 13 residues. Germline V lookup: CDR1 SGHRS, CDR2 YFSETQ. The ends were cut back, 6 bases at V and 4 bases at J, with 13 bases in the middle. CDR3 residues: CASTRTLGTEAFF. CDR3 bases: TGCGCCAGCACACGGACACTTGGCACTGAAGCTTTCTTT. Full variable domain (outside the CDR3, taken from reference TRBV5-1 and TRBJ1-1): KAGVTQTPRYLIKTRGQQVTLSCSPISGHRSVSWYQQTPGQGLQFLFEYFSETQRNKGNFPGRFSGRQFSNSRSEMNVSTLELGDSALYLCASTRTLGTEAFFGQGTRLTVV.

The chain joins TRBV28 to TRBJ2-3, with D tentatively TRBD2 (5 bases). Trimming took 5 bases from V and 2 from J, leaving 14 bases between them. The CDR3 covers 15 residues. Per germline, CDR1 MDHEN and CDR2 SYDVKM. The CDR3 DNA reads TGTGCCAGCAGTCCTCCGGGAACCAACACAGATACGCAGTATTTT. Protein sequence: CASSPPGTNTDTQYF.

This clone was observed a few times. The rearrangement uses TRBV5-6 and TRBJ1-6; 8 bases map to TRBD1. The CDR3 spans 14 residues. The V gene end was trimmed by 3 bases and the J gene end by 5 bases; junction bases not matched to a gene: 1. Per germline, CDR1 SGHDT and CDR2 YYEEEE. CDR3 region: CASSWGQDNSPLHF. As DNA, the CDR3 is TGTGCCAGCAGCTGGGGACAGGATAATTCACCCCTCCACTTT.

This clone showed up just a few times. The chain joins TRBV28 to TRBJ1-1; TRBD1 aligns across 7 bases. Germline assignment: CDR1 MDHEN and CDR2 SYDVKM. This CDR3 is built from 12 residues. V lost 6 bases, J lost 11 bases, and 9 bases stayed unmatched. The CDR3: CASRLTTGKAFF. The DNA of the CDR3 is TGTGCCAGCAGATTGACGACAGGGAAGGCTTTCTTT.

As to this clone: At one boundary the junction diverges from the germline segment, which might be a read error. Other DNA sequences within the sample encode an identical CDR3. J is TRBJ2-1 and V is TRBV5-1, with TRBD1 matching 8 bases. Germline CDR1 SGHRS, CDR2 YFSETQ. The CDR3 covers 15 residues. CDR3 region: CASSLLAGGENEQFF. The CDR3 region has the DNA TGTGCCAGCAGCTTGCTTGCAGGGGGCGAGAATGAGCAGTTCTTC.

The chain combines TRBV6-6 with TRBJ1-2, with 7 bases that match TRBD1. V lost 6 bases and J lost 2; bases outside the gene matches: 9. The germline CDR1 and CDR2 sequences are MNHNY and SVGAGI (reference sequence). The CDR3 is made up of 15 amino acids. CDR3 residues: CASSSVGQANYGYTF. The CDR3 nucleotides read TGTGCCAGCAGCTCGGTAGGACAGGCGAACTATGGCTACACCTTC.

CDR3 in amino acids: CASSVVSGVTGELFF. Here the CDR3 DNA reads TGTGCCAGCAGCGTAGTTAGCGGGGTCACCGGGGAGCTGTTTTTT. The gene calls are TRBV9 and TRBJ2-2; 8 bases are shared with TRBD2. This CDR3 has 15 residues. V lost 0 bases and J lost 4; bases outside the gene matches: 2. CDR1 is SGDLS and CDR2 is YYNGEE in the germline V gene.

The chain has TRBV29-1 and TRBJ2-2, with unresolved D. CDR1 and CDR2 from the germline V gene are SQVTM and ANQGSEA. This CDR3 has 14 residues. V was clipped by 4 bases and J by 0 bases, with 9 bases between them. The CDR3 here is CSVGEVSNTGELFF. The CDR3 region has the DNA TGCAGCGTTGGTGAGGTTTCGAACACCGGGGAGCTGTTTTTT.

This clone was counted a few times. V gene TRBV6-6 combines with J gene TRBJ2-1; TRBD1 is a possible D gene (6 bases). Per germline, CDR1 MNHNY and CDR2 SVGAGI (reference sequence). The V end was cut by 1 base, the J end by 5 bases, with 9 bases between. The CDR3 covers 14 residues. The chain's CDR3 is CASSYLGGNNEQFF. The CDR3 DNA is TGTGCCAGCAGTTACTTAGGGGGAAACAATGAGCAGTTCTTC.

The chain links TRBV7-9 to TRBJ2-5, with D unclear. The CDR3 covers 14 residues. CDR1 and CDR2 from the germline V gene are SEHNR and FQNEAQ (reference sequence). V lost 2 bases, J lost 4 bases, and 11 bases lay in between. This chain's CDR3 is CASSLQGFRETQYF. The CDR3 DNA reads as TGTGCCAGCAGCTTACAAGGGTTCCGAGAGACCCAGTACTTC.